The clone carrying this TCR beta chain has just one count. Trimming took off 0 bases at V and 4 bases at J, with 7 bases between the two ends. This CDR3 is built from 14 residues. Germline loops: CDR1 MGHRA, CDR2 YSYEKL. This record belongs to a study of blood T cell repertoires in COVID-19. Original processing notes: Reference gene primer amplification gave nucleated cell count estimates. Measured with immunoSEQ multiplex PCR; TCRdb has only the in-frame clones, and not every one. V and J calls plus clone size are reproduced from that table; the DNA served to infer D and trimming. The sample has about 130,000 clones; around 85% are singletons.

This sequence was found in an elderly woman with acute or convalescent COVID-19. The J gene is TRBJ1-5, the V gene TRBV4-1; D gene unclear. Sequencing input: peripheral blood. The CDR3 bases are TGCGCCAGCAGCCAAGAGGGCCTAAATCAGCCCCAGCATTTT. Translated, it gives CASSQEGLNQPQHF.